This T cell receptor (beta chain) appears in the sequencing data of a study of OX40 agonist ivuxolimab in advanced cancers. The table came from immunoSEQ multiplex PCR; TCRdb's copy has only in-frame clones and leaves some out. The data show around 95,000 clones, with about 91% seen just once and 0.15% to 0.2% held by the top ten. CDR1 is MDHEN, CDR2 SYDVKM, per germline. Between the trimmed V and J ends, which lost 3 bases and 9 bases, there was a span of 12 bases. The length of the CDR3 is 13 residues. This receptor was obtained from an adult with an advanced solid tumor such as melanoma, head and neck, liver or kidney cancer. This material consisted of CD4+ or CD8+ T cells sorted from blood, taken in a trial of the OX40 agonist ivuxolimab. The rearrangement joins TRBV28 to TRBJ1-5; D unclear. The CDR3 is CASSLSGTGPQHF. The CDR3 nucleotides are TGTGCCAGCAGTTTGTCGGGAACGGGGCCCCAGCATTTT.